A selection of T cell receptor beta chains follows, all from one sample in a study of CD4 T cells in relation to SARS-CoV-2 and coronaviruses. Antigen specificity for these receptors is unknown. The repertoire was sequenced with immunoSEQ multiplex PCR; TCRdb's copy has only in-frame clones and lacks some. The table records 20,000 to 30,000 clones, over 60% of them present only once. The sequencing sample was made of CD4+ T cells from PBMCs, cultured in vitro. The receptors were gathered from a human donor in good health. CDR3s include the opening cysteine and the closing phenylalanine or tryptophan. A D gene is named only where the DNA matches it firmly. Size values are once, few and many counts, or a class for expanded clones, and some rows have none.

D gene,J gene,V gene,clone size,CDR3 protein,CDR3 DNA
.,TRBJ2-7,TRBV6-5,.,CAIRDSSSYEQYF,TGTGCCATTCGGGACTCGAGCTCCTACGAGCAGTACTTC
TRBD1,TRBJ2-4,TRBV19,.,CATAYDRVLAKNIQYF,TGTGCCACCGCCTATGACAGGGTGTTAGCCAAAAACATTCAGTACTTC
.,TRBJ2-7,TRBV5-1,medium-sized,CASSPGSSEAYEQYF,TGCGCCAGCAGCCCCGGGTCAAGTGAAGCCTACGAGCAGTACTTC
.,TRBJ2-3,TRBV25-1,.,CASSDGGAPSTDTQYF,TGTGCCAGCAGTGACGGTGGGGCCCCGAGCACAGATACGCAGTATTTT
.,TRBJ2-7,TRBV19,.,CASSEMRGYEQYF,TGTGCCAGTAGCGAGATGAGGGGATACGAGCAGTACTTC
.,TRBJ2-5,TRBV5-1,.,CASSLAGPQETQYF,TGCGCCAGCAGCTTGGCCGGACCGCAAGAGACCCAGTACTTC
TRBD1,TRBJ2-7,TRBV11-3,.,CASSIRQGPGQYF,TGTGCCAGCAGCATAAGACAGGGCCCGGGGCAGTACTTC
.,TRBJ2-3,TRBV5-1,.,CASSSQDLGTDTQYF,TGCGCCAGCAGCTCGCAAGATCTGGGCACAGATACGCAGTATTTT
TRBD2,TRBJ2-7,TRBV6-5,.,CASSLAAGGSYEQYF,TGTGCCAGCAGCCTCGCGGCGGGAGGATCCTACGAGCAGTACTTC
.,TRBJ2-5,TRBV19,large,CASSRHQETQYF,TGTGCCAGTAGTCGGCACCAAGAGACCCAGTACTTC
TRBD1,TRBJ2-4,TRBV3-1/TRBV3-2,once,CASKPPGQGPIQYF,TGTGCCAGCAAGCCACCGGGACAGGGACCCATTCAGTACTTC
.,TRBJ2-3,TRBV5-5,.,CASSLTGYTDTQYF,TGTGCCAGCAGCTTGACCGGGTACACAGATACGCAGTATTTT
.,TRBJ2-2,TRBV28,.,CASEAELNTGELFF,TGTGCCAGCGAGGCAGAGTTAAACACCGGGGAGCTGTTTTTT
.,TRBJ2-1,TRBV5-8,.,CASSLGHNYNEQFF,TGTGCCAGCAGCTTGGGGCATAACTACAATGAGCAGTTCTTC
.,TRBJ2-7,TRBV7-9,.,CASSGRSYEQYF,TGTGCCAGCAGCGGACGCTCCTACGAGCAGTACTTC
.,TRBJ1-1,TRBV5-6,.,CASSLWSRRGLNTEAFF,TGTGCCAGCAGCTTGTGGAGTCGGCGGGGGCTGAACACTGAAGCTTTCTTT
.,TRBJ1-5,TRBV19,few,CASSIAARILAYSNQPQHF,TGTGCCAGTAGTATAGCCGCCAGGATCTTAGCGTATAGCAATCAGCCCCAGCATTTT